Shown below are 23 T cell receptor beta chains from a single sample sequenced in a study of blood T cell repertoires in COVID-19. Only in-frame clones appear in the TCRdb table, and some are missing; sequencing was by immunoSEQ multiplex PCR. Among roughly 50,000 clones listed, more than 80% were seen once. Sample: peripheral blood. These receptors all come from a woman aged 60-70 years with acute or convalescent COVID-19.

The chain employs TRBV27 and TRBJ1-2; tentative D call: TRBD1 (5 bases). CDR3 size: 13 residues. The germline V gene has CDR1 MNHEY and CDR2 SMNVEV (reference sequence). V dropped 5 bases and J dropped 5 bases, with 12 bases sitting between them. The CDR3 nucleotides are TGTGCCAGCAGTCCTCTCACAGGATATGGCTACACCTTC. Protein: CASSPLTGYGYTF.

The chain joins TRBV4-2 to TRBJ2-1, with 8 bases that match TRBD2. The length of the CDR3 is 17 residues. With 0 bases clipped from V and 2 bases from J, the junction kept 6 bases outside the gene matches. Germline loops: CDR1 LGHNA, CDR2 YNFKEQ. CDR3: CASSQEGGGRPYNEQFF. For the CDR3, the DNA is TGTGCCAGCAGCCAAGAGGGCGGCGGGAGGCCCTACAATGAGCAGTTCTTC.

V gene TRBV25-1 combines with J gene TRBJ1-4; 8 bases map to TRBD1. The CDR3 loop spans 13 amino acids. In germline, CDR1 is MGHDK, CDR2 SYGVNS. Germline trimming cut 7 bases from V and 5 bases from J; bases unmatched to any gene: 3. The CDR3 loop reads CASNRGGNEKLFF. CDR3 bases: TGTGCCAGCAACAGGGGGGGGAATGAAAAACTGTTTTTT.

The J gene is TRBJ1-5, the V gene TRBV7-9, with D unresolved. V lost 0 bases and J lost 3, with 9 bases in between. Germline assignment: CDR1 SEHNR and CDR2 FQNEAQ (reference sequence). This CDR3 is 15 amino acids long. The DNA of the CDR3 is TGTGCCAGCAGCTTAGCAGGCGGCTTCAATCAGCCCCAGCATTTT. Amino acid sequence: CASSLAGGFNQPQHF. The full variable domain, in which reference TRBV7-9 and TRBJ1-5 provide the parts outside the CDR3, is DTGVSQNPRHKITKRGQNVTFRCDPISEHNRLYWYRQTLGQGPEFLTYFQNEAQLEKSRLLSDRFSAERPKGSFSTLEIQRTEQGDSAMYLCASSLAGGFNQPQHFGDGTRLSIL.

The chain joins TRBV5-1 to TRBJ2-2; possibly TRBD2 for D (6 bases). Germline CDR1 SGHRS, CDR2 YFSETQ. CDR3 length: 13 amino acids. The V and J ends lost 5 bases and 3 bases respectively, with 8 bases between them. In nucleotides, the CDR3 is TGCGCCAGCAGTAGCGGAGACACCGGGGAGCTGTTTTTT. As protein: CASSSGDTGELFF. The full variable domain, completed using reference TRBV5-1 and TRBJ2-2, is KAGVTQTPRYLIKTRGQQVTLSCSPISGHRSVSWYQQTPGQGLQFLFEYFSETQRNKGNFPGRFSGRQFSNSRSEMNVSTLELGDSALYLCASSSGDTGELFFGEGSRLTVL.

This clone came up once. The gene calls are TRBV29-1 and TRBJ1-1, with D possibly TRBD1 on 5 matching bases. The CDR3 extends over 13 amino acids. The V gene lost 7 bases and the J gene lost 3 bases, with 15 bases spanning the gap. Germline V gene data show CDR1 as SQVTM and CDR2 as ANQGSEA. In DNA form, the CDR3 reads TGCAGCGCCCGTCGGGGGAGGGACACTGAAGCTTTCTTT. It translates to CSARRGRDTEAFF. The complete variable domain, with remaining parts taken from reference TRBV29-1 and TRBJ1-1, reads SAVISQKPSRDICQRGTSLTIQCQVDSQVTMMFWYRQQPGQSLTLIATANQGSEATYESGFVIDKFPISRPNLTFSTLTVSNMSPEDSSIYLCSARRGRDTEAFFGQGTRLTVV.

V and J are TRBV7-8 and TRBJ1-1; D call uncertain. The CDR3 has 16 amino acids. From germline, CDR1 is SGHVS and CDR2 FQNEAQ. Trimming cost V 4 bases and J 6 bases, with 21 bases left between them. The CDR3 bases are TGTGCCAGCAGCTCGATTCAATTTCTTGGCAGTCCTGAAGCTTTCTTT. Amino acid sequence: CASSSIQFLGSPEAFF.

The V gene is TRBV15, the J gene TRBJ2-5; 10 bases align to TRBD1. The germline gives CDR1 LNHNV, CDR2 YYDKDF (reference sequence). After removal of 5 bases from V and 2 bases from J, the junction contained 8 bases not matched to a gene. The CDR3 is 16 amino acids. CDR3 DNA: TGTGCCACCAGCGCCTTAGGGACAGGGGTTCAAGAGACCCAGTACTTC. Encoded protein: CATSALGTGVQETQYF.

The chain joins TRBV6-5 to TRBJ2-1, with D maybe TRBD2 (5 bases). Germline V gene lookup returns CDR1 MNHEY and CDR2 SVGAGI. CDR3 length: 15 amino acids. The V end lost 7 bases, the J end lost 3 bases, and 16 bases lay between the germline ends. The CDR3 sequence is CASKWRTANYNEQFF. The CDR3 nucleotides are TGTGCCAGCAAATGGAGGACCGCCAACTACAATGAGCAGTTCTTC.

The chain has TRBV30 and TRBJ2-7; perhaps TRBD2 as D (6 bases). V was pared by 4 bases and J by 3 bases, with 22 bases between. In germline, CDR1 is GTSNPN, CDR2 SVGIG (reference sequence). The CDR3 is 16 amino acids. In nucleotides, the CDR3 is TGTGCCTGGAAGGGGATAGGCATTGGGGGGAACTACGAGCAGTACTTC. Translation: CAWKGIGIGGNYEQYF.

Of note for this clone: Other nucleotide sequences from this sample produce the same CDR3. V and J are TRBV6-6 and TRBJ2-1; tentatively, D is TRBD1 (6 bases). Germline V gene data show CDR1 as MNHNY and CDR2 as SVGAGI (reference sequence). CDR3 length: 13 residues. V shed 0 bases and J shed 9 bases, with 9 bases lying between them. The CDR3 DNA sequence: TGTGCCAGCAGTTACTCGCAGGGGTCTGAGCAGTTCTTC. Translated, it gives CASSYSQGSEQFF.

This chain connects TRBV29-1 to TRBJ1-2; 9 bases match TRBD1. The germline gives CDR1 SQVTM, CDR2 ANQGSEA. The CDR3 covers 16 residues. The V gene end was trimmed by 1 base and the J gene end by 5 bases; junction bases not matched to a gene: 11. CDR3 DNA: TGCAGCGTTGAAGGGAGCACAGGGGGCGTTGGTTATGGCTACACCTTC. Protein: CSVEGSTGGVGYGYTF.

This rearrangement joins TRBV24-1 to TRBJ1-2, with D maybe TRBD1 (5 bases). This CDR3 is built from 14 residues. Trimming left V 3 bases short and J 3 bases short, with 10 bases between. The V gene's germline CDR1 is KGHDR and CDR2 SFDVKD. CDR3 in amino acids: CATSDPGKDYGYTF. CDR3 sequence (DNA): TGTGCCACCAGTGATCCAGGGAAAGACTATGGCTACACCTTC.

The chain is built from TRBV3-1 (or the pseudogene TRBV3-2) and TRBJ2-1; D remains unclear. The CDR3 has 14 residues. With 1 base removed from V and 0 bases from J, the gap between germline ends came to 4 bases. Germline assignment: CDR1 LGHDT and CDR2 YNNKEL (reference sequence). The CDR3 spells CASSQAGSYNEQFF. The CDR3, as DNA: TGTGCCAGCAGCCAAGCGGGCTCCTACAATGAGCAGTTCTTC.

V usage is TRBV5-1 and J usage is TRBJ1-5; 10 nucleotides line up with TRBD1. Germline V gene data show CDR1 as SGHRS and CDR2 as YFSETQ. The CDR3 extends over 15 amino acids. V dropped 4 bases and J dropped 4; count of bases not matched to a gene: 5. DNA for the CDR3: TGCGCCAGCAGCCCCGGACAGGGGGAAAATCAGCCCCAGCATTTT. It codes for CASSPGQGENQPQHF.

The chain couples TRBV19 to TRBJ1-4, with 7 bases aligning to TRBD1. The CDR3 runs to 15 residues. Germline assignment: CDR1 LNHDA and CDR2 SQIVND (reference sequence). The V segment lost 4 bases and the J segment 4 bases; nucleotides outside the gene matches: 6. The CDR3 nucleotides read TGTGCCAGTAGTACAAAGGACAGGATTAATGAAAAACTGTTTTTT. Its protein product is CASSTKDRINEKLFF.

The gene calls are TRBV10-2 and TRBJ2-5, with D possibly being TRBD2 (5 bases). V shed 3 bases and J shed 9 bases, with 11 bases lying between them. Germline V gives CDR1 WSHSY, CDR2 SAAADI. The CDR3 sequence is 12 residues long. The CDR3 DNA is TGCGCCAGCAGTGACGGGCTAGCCTCCCAGTACTTC. Residues: CASSDGLASQYF.

This chain joins TRBV30 and TRBJ1-5; no clear D. This CDR3 is 11 amino acids long. Germline CDR1 GTSNPN, CDR2 SVGIG (reference sequence). Trimming cost V 4 bases and J 5 bases, with 6 bases left between them. The CDR3 spells CAWKLDQPQHF. CDR3 bases: TGTGCCTGGAAACTAGATCAGCCCCAGCATTTT.

The CDR3: CASSDSGINEQYF. CDR3 DNA: TGTGCCAGCAGTGACTCCGGGATCAACGAGCAGTACTTC. The genes are TRBV2 and TRBJ2-7; TRBD2 might be the D (5 bases). The CDR3 runs to 13 residues. Germline CDR1 SNHLY, CDR2 FYNNEI. Trimming took 3 bases from V and 5 from J, leaving 11 bases between them.

The chain links TRBV12-3 or TRBV12-4 to TRBJ1-6, with D unresolved. Trimming removed 3 bases from V and 5 bases from J, with 5 bases in between. The CDR3 contains 13 residues. The CDR3, as DNA: TGTGCCAGCAGTTTGGGCAATAATTCACCCCTCCACTTT. It translates to CASSLGNNSPLHF.

The genes are TRBV24-1 and TRBJ1-5; TRBD1 matches at 8 bases. V lost 4 bases, J lost 3 bases, and 4 bases stayed unmatched. CDR1 is KGHDR and CDR2 is SFDVKD in the germline V gene. The CDR3 length is 15 residues. CDR3 coding DNA: TGTGCCACCAGTGAAGGGACAGGCAACAATCAGCCCCAGCATTTT. As protein: CATSEGTGNNQPQHF.

To note about this clone: A much larger clone is a single base away; this may be a read error. The V and J genes are TRBV12-3 or TRBV12-4 and TRBJ2-3; no definite D call. V lost 4 bases and J lost 0, with 2 bases in between. This CDR3 spans 12 amino acids. CDR3 DNA: TGTGCCAGCAGTTCTAGCACAGATACGCAGTATTTT. Its translation is CASSSSTDTQYF.

This clone was recorded a few times. The genes are TRBV6-2 or TRBV6-3 and TRBJ1-5; TRBD1 is a possible D gene (6 bases). Germline CDR1 reads MNHEY; CDR2 reads SVGEGT. The length of the CDR3 is 16 residues. V dropped 3 bases and J dropped 5 bases, with 17 bases sitting between them. CDR3 sequence reads: CASSYRLGEGDQPQHF. The CDR3 DNA reads as TGTGCCAGCAGTTATAGACTAGGGGAGGGGGATCAGCCCCAGCATTTT.